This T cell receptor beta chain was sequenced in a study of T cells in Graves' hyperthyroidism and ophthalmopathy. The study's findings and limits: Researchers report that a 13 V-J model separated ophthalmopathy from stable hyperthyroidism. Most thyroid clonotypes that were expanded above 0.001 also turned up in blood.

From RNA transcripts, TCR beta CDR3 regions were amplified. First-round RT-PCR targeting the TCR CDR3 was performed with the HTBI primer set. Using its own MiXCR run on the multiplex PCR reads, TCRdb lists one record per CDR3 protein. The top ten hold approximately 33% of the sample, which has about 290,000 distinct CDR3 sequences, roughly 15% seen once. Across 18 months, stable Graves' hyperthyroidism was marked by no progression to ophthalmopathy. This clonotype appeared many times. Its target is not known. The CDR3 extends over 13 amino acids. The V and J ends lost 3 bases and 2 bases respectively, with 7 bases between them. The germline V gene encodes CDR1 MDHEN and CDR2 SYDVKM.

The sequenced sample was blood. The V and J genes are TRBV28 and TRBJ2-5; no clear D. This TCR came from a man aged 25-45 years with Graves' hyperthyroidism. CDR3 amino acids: CASSFRLQETQYF. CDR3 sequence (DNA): TGTGCCAGCAGTTTCAGGTTACAAGAGACCCAGTACTTC.